This T cell receptor (beta chain) derives from a study of T cell changes during pregnancy in multiple sclerosis. Method: immunoSEQ multiplex PCR; TCRdb's copy keeps in-frame clones and lacks some. This sample carries 34,000 or so clones, 90% of them seen once, and the ten largest clones take about 10%. The CDR3 consists of 14 residues. The V segment lost 5 bases and the J segment 4 bases; nucleotides outside the gene matches: 7. The germline V gene encodes CDR1 MNHNY and CDR2 SVGAGI (reference sequence). This receptor was identified in a female donor with multiple sclerosis, enrolled in a pregnancy study. This chain joins TRBV6-6 and TRBJ1-2, with 7 bases lining up with TRBD1. Sequencing used CD8+ T cells from peripheral blood mononuclear cells, obtained before pregnancy. The CDR3 nucleotides read TGTGCCAGCAGTCCCTACAGGGACAGCTATGGCTACACCTTC. Translating gives CASSPYRDSYGYTF.